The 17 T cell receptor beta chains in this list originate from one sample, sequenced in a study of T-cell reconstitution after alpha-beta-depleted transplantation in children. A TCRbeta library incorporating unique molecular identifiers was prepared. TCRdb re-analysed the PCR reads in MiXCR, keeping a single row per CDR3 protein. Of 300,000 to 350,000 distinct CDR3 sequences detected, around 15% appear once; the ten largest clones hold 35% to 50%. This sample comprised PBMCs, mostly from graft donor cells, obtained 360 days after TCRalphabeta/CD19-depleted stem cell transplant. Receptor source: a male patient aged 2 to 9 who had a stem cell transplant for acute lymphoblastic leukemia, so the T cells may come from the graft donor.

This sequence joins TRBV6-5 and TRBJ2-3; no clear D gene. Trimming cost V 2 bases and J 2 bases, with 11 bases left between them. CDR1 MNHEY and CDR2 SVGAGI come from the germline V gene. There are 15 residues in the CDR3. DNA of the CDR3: TGTGCCAGCAGTTACGACCGTATGGACACAGATACGCAGTATTTT. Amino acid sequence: CASSYDRMDTDTQYF.

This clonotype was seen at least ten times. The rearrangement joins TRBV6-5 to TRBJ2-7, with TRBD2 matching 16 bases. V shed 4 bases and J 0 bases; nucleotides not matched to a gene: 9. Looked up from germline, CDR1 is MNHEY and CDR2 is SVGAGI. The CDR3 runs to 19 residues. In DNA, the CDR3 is TGTGCCAGCAGTTTCCCGGGACTAGCGGGAGGGCCCTACTCCTACGAGCAGTACTTC. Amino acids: CASSFPGLAGGPYSYEQYF.

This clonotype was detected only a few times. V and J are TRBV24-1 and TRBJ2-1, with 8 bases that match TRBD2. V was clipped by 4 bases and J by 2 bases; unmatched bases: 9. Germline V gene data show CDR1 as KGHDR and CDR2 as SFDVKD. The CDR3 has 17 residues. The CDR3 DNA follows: TGTGCCACCAGTGACCCGGGGCTAGCGGGTCCCTACAATGAGCAGTTCTTC. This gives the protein CATSDPGLAGPYNEQFF.

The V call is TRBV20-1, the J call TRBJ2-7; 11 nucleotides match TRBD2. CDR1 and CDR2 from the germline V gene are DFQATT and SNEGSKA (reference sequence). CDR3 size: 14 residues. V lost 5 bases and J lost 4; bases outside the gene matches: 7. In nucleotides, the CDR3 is TGCAGTGCTCCTGGGCTAGCGGGGGGTTACGAGCAGTACTTC. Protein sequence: CSAPGLAGGYEQYF.

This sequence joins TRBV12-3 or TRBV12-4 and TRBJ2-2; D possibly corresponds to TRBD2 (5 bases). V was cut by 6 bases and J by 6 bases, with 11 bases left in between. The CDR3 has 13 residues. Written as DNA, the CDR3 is TGTGCCAGCAGCCTTAGGACTCCCGGGGAGCTGTTTTTT. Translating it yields CASSLRTPGELFF.

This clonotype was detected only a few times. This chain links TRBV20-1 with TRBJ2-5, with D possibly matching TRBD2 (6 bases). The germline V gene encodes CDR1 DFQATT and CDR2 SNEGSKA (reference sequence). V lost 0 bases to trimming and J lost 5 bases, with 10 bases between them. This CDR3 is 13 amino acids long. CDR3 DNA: TGCAGTGCTAGAGATCGCGGGACGGAGACCCAGTACTTC. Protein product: CSARDRGTETQYF.

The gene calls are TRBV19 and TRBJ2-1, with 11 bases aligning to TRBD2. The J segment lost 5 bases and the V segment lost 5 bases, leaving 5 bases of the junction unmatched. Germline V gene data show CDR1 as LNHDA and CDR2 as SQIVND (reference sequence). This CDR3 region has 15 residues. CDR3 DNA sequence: TGTGCCAGTAGTGAAGAGGGACTAGCGGACAATGAGCAGTTCTTC. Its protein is CASSEEGLADNEQFF.

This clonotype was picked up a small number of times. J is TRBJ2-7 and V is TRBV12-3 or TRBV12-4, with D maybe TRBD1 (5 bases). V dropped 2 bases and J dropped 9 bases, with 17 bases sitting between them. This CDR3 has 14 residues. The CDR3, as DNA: TGTGCCAGCAGTTTACCCCGGGCCCCTCAGGGGCAGTACTTC. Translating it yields CASSLPRAPQGQYF.

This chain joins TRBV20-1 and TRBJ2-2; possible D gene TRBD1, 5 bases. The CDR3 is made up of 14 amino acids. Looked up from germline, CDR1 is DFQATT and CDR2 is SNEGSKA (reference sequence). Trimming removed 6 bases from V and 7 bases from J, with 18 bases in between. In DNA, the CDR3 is TGCAGTGCCCCGAACAGGAGCTCGAACGGGGAGCTGTTTTTT. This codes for CSAPNRSSNGELFF.

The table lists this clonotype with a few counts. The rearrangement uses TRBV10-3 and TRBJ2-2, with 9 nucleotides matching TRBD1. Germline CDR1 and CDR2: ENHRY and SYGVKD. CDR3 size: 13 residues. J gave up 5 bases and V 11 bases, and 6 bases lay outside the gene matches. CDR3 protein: CAAAGTGTGELFF. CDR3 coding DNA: TGTGCCGCCGCCGGGACAGGGACCGGGGAGCTGTTTTTT.

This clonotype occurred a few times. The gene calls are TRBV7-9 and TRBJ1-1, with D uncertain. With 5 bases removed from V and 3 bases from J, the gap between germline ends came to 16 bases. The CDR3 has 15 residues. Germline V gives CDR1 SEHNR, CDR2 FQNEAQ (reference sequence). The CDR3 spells CASSEPSRRDTEAFF. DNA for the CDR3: TGTGCCAGCAGCGAACCGTCCCGACGGGACACTGAAGCTTTCTTT.

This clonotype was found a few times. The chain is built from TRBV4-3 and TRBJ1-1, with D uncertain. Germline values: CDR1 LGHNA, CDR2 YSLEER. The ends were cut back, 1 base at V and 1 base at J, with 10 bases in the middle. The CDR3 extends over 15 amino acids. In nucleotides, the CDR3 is TGCGCCAGCAGCCAAGCTGTGGATGGGAACACTGAAGCTTTCTTT. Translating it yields CASSQAVDGNTEAFF.

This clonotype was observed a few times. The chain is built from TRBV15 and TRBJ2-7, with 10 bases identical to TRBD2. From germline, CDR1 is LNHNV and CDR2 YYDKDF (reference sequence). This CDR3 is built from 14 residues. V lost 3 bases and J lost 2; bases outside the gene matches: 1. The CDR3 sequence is CATSSGTSAYEQYF. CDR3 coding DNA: TGTGCCACCAGCAGCGGGACTAGCGCCTACGAGCAGTACTTC.

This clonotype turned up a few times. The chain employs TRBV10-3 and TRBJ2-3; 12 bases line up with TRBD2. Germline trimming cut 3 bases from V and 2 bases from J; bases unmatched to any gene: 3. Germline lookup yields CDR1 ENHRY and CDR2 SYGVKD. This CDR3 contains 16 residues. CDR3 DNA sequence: TGTGCCATCAGTGATGGGACTAGCGGGCCCACAGATACGCAGTATTTT. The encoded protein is CAISDGTSGPTDTQYF.

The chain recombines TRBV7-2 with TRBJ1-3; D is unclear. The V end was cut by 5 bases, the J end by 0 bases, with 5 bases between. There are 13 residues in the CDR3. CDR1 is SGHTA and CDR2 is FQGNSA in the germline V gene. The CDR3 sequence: CASSPNSGNTIYF. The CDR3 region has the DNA TGTGCCAGCAGCCCAAACTCTGGAAACACCATATATTTT.

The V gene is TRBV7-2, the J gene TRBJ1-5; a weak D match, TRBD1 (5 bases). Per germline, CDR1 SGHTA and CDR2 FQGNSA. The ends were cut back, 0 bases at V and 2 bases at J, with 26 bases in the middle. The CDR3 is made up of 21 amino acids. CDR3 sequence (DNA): TGTGCCAGCAGCTTAGCTAGTCGGTGGGACGGTTCAGGGATGGGCAATCAGCCCCAGCATTTT. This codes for CASSLASRWDGSGMGNQPQHF.

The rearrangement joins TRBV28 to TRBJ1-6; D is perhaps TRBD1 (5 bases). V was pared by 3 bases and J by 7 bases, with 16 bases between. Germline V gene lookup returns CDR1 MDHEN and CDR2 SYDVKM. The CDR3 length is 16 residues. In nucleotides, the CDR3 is TGTGCCAGCAGTTTGTCCTGGGGGTCGGGGAATTCACCCCTCCACTTT. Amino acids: CASSLSWGSGNSPLHF.